This T cell receptor (beta chain) was recovered during a study of blood T cell repertoires in COVID-19. On the study more broadly: Material from acute and convalescent COVID-19 was sourced from the United States, Italy and Spain. PBMCs, B-cell-depleted T cells, or T cells provided the cDNA or gDNA that made up the material.

The ends were cut back, 4 bases at V and 5 bases at J, with 11 bases in the middle. The CDR3 sequence is 13 residues long. Germline V gives CDR1 SGHNT, CDR2 YENEEA. Under the authors' procedure: Reference gene primer amplification in the assay estimated nucleated cell counts. Sequenced by immunoSEQ multiplex PCR; TCRdb stores in-frame clones only, minus some. V, J and clone size are those of that table, while D and trimming were read from the DNA. The sample includes around 200,000 clones, 80% to 90% seen only once; the top ten take roughly 8.7%. Sample: peripheral blood. This chain uses TRBV11-3 with TRBJ2-5, with a possible D match to TRBD2 (5 bases). The source of this sequence is a man aged 40-55 years with active or convalescent COVID-19. The CDR3 loop reads CASSWRRGETQYF. Written as DNA, the CDR3 is TGTGCCAGCAGCTGGAGGCGCGGGGAGACCCAGTACTTC. Using reference TRBV11-3 and TRBJ2-5 for the parts outside the CDR3, the full variable domain is EAGVVQSPRYKIIEKKQPVAFWCNPISGHNTLYWYLQNLGQGPELLIRYENEEAVDDSQLPKDRFSAERLKGVDSTLKIQPAELGDSAVYLCASSWRRGETQYFGPGTRLLVL.